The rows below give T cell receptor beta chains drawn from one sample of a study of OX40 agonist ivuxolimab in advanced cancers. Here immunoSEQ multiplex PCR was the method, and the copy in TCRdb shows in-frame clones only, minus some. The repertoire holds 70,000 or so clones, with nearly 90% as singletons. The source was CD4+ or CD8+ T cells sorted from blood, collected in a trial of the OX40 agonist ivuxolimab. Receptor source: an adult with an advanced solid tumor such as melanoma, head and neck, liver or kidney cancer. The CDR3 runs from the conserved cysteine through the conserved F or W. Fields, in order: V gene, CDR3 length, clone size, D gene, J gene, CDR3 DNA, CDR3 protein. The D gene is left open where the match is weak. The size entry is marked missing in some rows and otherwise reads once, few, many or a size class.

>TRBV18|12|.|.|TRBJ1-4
TGTGCCAGCTCCCAGGGGAGGGATCAACTGTTTTTT
CASSQGRDQLFF
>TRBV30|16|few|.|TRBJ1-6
TGTGCCTGGAGTGACCTACTTTGGGGGGCGGATTCACCCCTCCACTTT
CAWSDLLWGADSPLHF
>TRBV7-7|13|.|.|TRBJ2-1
TGTGCTAGCAGCTTATTCTCTGGCAATGAGCAGTTCTTC
CASSLFSGNEQFF
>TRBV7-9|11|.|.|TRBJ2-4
TGTGCCAGCAGCCTCAGGGACATTCAGTACTTC
CASSLRDIQYF
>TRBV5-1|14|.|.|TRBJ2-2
TGCGCCAGCAGCTTGGGACCTAGCTCCGGGGAGCTGTTTTTT
CASSLGPSSGELFF
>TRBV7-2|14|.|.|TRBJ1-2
TGTGCCAGCAGCCAGACGGGGCAGCCAGGGAGCTACACCTTC
CASSQTGQPGSYTF
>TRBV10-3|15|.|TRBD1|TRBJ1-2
TGTGCCATCAGTTACGGACAGGAGGGGCTCTATGGCTACACCTTC
CAISYGQEGLYGYTF
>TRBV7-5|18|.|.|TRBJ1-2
TGTGCCAGAAGCGCCCGTTTGGGGGGGCCCGCCACTAACTATGGCTACACCTTC
CARSARLGGPATNYGYTF
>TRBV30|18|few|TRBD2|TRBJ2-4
TGTGCCTGGAGTGACGGGACTAGCGGGTTATTAGCCAAAAACATTCAGTACTTC
CAWSDGTSGLLAKNIQYF
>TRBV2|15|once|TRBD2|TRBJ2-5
TGTGCCGGGAGACTAGCGGGGGGGCCTACGGAGACCCAGTACTTC
CAGRLAGGPTETQYF
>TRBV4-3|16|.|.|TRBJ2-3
TGCGCCAGCAGCCAAGAAGCAAGACGGGGCACAGATACGCAGTATTTT
CASSQEARRGTDTQYF
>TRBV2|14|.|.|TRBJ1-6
TGTGCCAGCAGGGCAGAGGGCTATAATTCACCCCTCCACTTT
CASRAEGYNSPLHF
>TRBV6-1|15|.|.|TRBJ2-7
TGTGCCAGCAGTGCTGGATCACAGGGAACCTACGAGCAGTACTTC
CASSAGSQGTYEQYF
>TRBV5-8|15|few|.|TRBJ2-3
TGTGCCAGCAGCTTTCAGGGATCCGGCACAGATACGCAGTATTTT
CASSFQGSGTDTQYF
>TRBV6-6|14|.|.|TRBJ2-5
TGTGCCAGCAGTTATTTTATGGTGGAGGAGACCCAGTACTTC
CASSYFMVEETQYF
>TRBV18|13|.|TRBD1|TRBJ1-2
TGTGCCAGCTCACCTCGGACAGGGGACGGCTACACCTTC
CASSPRTGDGYTF
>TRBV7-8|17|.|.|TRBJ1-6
TGTGCCAGCAGCTTAATCCAATCGGGGCCGAAAAATTCACCCCTCCACTTT
CASSLIQSGPKNSPLHF
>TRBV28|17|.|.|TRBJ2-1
TGTGCCAGCAGTTTTACCGTTCTTGGGGGGAGCCCCAATGAGCAGTTCTTC
CASSFTVLGGSPNEQFF
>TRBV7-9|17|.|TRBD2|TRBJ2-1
TGTGCCAGCAGCTTAGCCGGTGGCGGGAGGGCCTATAGTGAGCAGTTCTTC
CASSLAGGGRAYSEQFF
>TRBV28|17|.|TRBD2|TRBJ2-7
TGTGCCAGCATCAGCCTCGGGGCTAGCGGGAGCGACTACGAGCAGTACTTC
CASISLGASGSDYEQYF
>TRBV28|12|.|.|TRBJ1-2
TGTGCCAGCAGTTGGGGGGACTATGGCTACACCTTC
CASSWGDYGYTF
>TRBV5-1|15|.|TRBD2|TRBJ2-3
TGCGCCAGCAGCCTAGCGGGGGGGCCGATGGATACGCAGTATTTT
CASSLAGGPMDTQYF
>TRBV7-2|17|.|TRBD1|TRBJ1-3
TGTGCCAGCAGCTTAGCCGCCGCCAGGGGGCCGGGAAACACCATATATTTT
CASSLAAARGPGNTIYF
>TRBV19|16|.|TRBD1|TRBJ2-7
TGTGCCAGTAGTATTTCGGGCAGGGGGTTTCCCTACGAGCAGTACTTC
CASSISGRGFPYEQYF
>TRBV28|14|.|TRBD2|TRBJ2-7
TGTGCCAGCAGTTTAGGTGGGAGGGTCCACGAGCAGTACTTC
CASSLGGRVHEQYF
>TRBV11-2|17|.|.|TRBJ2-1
TGTGCCAGCAGCGGGCAGGGTTTTGGGCCTCAATACAATGAGCAGTTCTTC
CASSGQGFGPQYNEQFF
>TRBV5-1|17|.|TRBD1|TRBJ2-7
TGCGCCAGCAGCAGGAATACGGGACAGGGAAACTTCTACGAGCAGTACTTC
CASSRNTGQGNFYEQYF
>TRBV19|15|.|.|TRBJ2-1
TGTGCCAGTAGTGTCCACCGGGACTTGAACAATGAGCAGTTCTTC
CASSVHRDLNNEQFF
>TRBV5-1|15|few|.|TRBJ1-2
TGCGCCAGCAGCTTGGGGAGCTCGATAGTCTATGGCTACACCTTC
CASSLGSSIVYGYTF
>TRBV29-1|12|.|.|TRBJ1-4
TGCAGCGTTGAAGCCGCCAATGAAAAACTGTTTTTT
CSVEAANEKLFF
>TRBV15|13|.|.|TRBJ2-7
TGTGCCACCAGCAGAGATCGAACGGCCGAGCAGTACTTC
CATSRDRTAEQYF
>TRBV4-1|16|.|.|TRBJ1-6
TGCGCCAGCAGCCAAGATGGTCGGACCGCTAATTCACCCCTCCACTTT
CASSQDGRTANSPLHF
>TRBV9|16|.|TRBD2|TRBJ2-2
TGTGCCAGCAGCGTAGGGGTGACTAGCGGGAGCGGGGAGCTGTTTTTT
CASSVGVTSGSGELFF
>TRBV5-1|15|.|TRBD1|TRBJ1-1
TGCGCCAGCAGCTTGACGAGTCAGGGGGGTACTGAAGCTTTCTTT
CASSLTSQGGTEAFF